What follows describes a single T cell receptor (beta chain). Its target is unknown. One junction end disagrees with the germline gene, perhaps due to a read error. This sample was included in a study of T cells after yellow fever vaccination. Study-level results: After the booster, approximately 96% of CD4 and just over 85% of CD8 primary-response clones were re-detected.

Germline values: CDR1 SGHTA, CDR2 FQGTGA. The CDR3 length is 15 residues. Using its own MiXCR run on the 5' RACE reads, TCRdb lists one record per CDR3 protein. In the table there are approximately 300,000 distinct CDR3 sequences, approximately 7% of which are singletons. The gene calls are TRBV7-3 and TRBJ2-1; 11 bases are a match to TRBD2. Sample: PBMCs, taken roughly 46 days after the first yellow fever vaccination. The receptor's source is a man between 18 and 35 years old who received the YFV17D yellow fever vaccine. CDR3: CASIPGLADYDEQFF. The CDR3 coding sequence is TGTGCCAGCATCCCGGGACTAGCGGACTACGATGAGCAGTTCTTC.